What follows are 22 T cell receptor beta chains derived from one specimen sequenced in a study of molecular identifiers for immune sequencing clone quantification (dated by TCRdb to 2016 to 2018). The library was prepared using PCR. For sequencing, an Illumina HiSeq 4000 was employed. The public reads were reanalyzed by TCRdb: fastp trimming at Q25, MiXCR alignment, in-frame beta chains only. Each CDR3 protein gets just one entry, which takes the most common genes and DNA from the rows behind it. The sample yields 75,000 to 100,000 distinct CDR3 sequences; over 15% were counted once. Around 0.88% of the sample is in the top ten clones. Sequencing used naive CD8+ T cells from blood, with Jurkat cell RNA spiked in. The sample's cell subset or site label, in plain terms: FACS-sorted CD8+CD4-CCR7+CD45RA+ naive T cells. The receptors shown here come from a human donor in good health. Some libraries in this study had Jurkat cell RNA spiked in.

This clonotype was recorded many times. The CDR3 here is CASSQDTGQNFLSTDTQYF. The CDR3 DNA sequence: TGTGCCAGCAGCCAAGATACGGGACAGAACTTTTTGAGCACAGATACGCAGTATTTT. The V call is TRBV3-1, the J call TRBJ2-3, with 7 bases that match TRBD1. Trimming at V came to 0 bases and at J to 0 bases, leaving 12 bases not matched to a gene. Germline CDR1 reads LGHDT; CDR2 reads YNNKEL (reference sequence). The CDR3 totals 19 residues.

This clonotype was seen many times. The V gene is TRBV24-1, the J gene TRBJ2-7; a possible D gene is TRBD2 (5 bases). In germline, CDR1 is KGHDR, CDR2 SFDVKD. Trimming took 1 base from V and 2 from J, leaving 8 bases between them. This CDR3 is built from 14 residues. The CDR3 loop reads CATSDLRGTYEQYF. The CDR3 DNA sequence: TGTGCCACCAGTGATTTACGGGGTACCTACGAGCAGTACTTC.

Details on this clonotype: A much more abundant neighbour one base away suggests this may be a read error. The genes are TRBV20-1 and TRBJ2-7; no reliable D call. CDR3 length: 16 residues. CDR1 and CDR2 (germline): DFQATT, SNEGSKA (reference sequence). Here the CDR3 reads CSAREEMYNNPYGQYF. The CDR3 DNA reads TGCAGTGCTAGAGAGGAAATGTACAACAACCCCTACGGGCAGTACTTC.

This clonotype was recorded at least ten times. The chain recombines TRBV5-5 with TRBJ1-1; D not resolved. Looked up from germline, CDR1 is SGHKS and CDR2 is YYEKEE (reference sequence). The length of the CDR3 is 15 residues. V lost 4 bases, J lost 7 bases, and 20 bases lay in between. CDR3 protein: CASSARPYDWSEAFF. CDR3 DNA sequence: TGTGCCAGCAGCGCGAGGCCCTATGATTGGAGTGAAGCTTTCTTT.

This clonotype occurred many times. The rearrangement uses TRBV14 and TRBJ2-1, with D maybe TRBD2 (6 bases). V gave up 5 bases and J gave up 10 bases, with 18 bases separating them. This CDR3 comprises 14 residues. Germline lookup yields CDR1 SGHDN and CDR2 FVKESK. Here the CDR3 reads CASSVRPRDEEQFF. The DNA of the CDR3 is TGTGCCAGCAGCGTTCGCCCGCGGGACGAGGAGCAGTTCTTC. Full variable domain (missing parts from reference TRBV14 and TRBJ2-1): EAGVTQFPSHSVIEKGQTVTLRCDPISGHDNLYWYRRVMGKEIKFLLHFVKESKQDESGMPNNRFLAERTGGTYSTLKVQPAELEDSGVYFCASSVRPRDEEQFFGPGTRLTVL.

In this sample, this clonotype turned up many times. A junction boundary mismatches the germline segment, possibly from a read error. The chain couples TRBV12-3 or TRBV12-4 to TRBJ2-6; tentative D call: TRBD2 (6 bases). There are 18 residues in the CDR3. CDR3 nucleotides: TGTGCCAGCCGAGGGTTTCGGGATAGGGACTCTGAGGCCAACGTCCTGACTTTC. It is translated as CASRGFRDRDSEANVLTF.

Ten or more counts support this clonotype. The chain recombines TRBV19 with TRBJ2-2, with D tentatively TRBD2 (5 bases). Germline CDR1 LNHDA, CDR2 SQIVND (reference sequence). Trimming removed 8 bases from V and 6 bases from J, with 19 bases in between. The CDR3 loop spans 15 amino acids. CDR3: CASRDDYSSAGELFF. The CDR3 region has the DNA TGTGCCAGTCGGGATGACTACTCGTCCGCCGGGGAGCTGTTTTTT.

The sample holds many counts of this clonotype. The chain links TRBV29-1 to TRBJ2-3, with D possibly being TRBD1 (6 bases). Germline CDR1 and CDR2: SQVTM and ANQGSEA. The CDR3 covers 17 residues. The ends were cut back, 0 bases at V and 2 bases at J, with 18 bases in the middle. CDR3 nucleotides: TGCAGCGTTGAAGAATTGGACAGACACCGCTACACAGATACGCAGTATTTT. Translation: CSVEELDRHRYTDTQYF.

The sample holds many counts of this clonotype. The CDR3 protein is CASTWLGESPPDTQYF. The CDR3, as DNA: TGTGCCAGCACTTGGCTCGGGGAGTCTCCCCCAGATACGCAGTATTTT. The chain uses TRBV6-2 or TRBV6-3 and TRBJ2-3; a weak D match, TRBD2 (5 bases). Trimming took off 7 bases at V and 4 bases at J, with 21 bases between the two ends. Germline lookup yields CDR1 MNHEY and CDR2 SVGEGT. The CDR3 contains 16 residues.

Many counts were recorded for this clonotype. The CDR3 coding sequence is TGTGCCAGCAGTCTGGACCGAACCTACGAGCAGTACTTC. The encoded protein is CASSLDRTYEQYF. V is TRBV28 and J is TRBJ2-7; the D is unclear. Trimming pared 5 bases from V and 2 bases from J, leaving 10 bases between. The CDR3 contains 13 residues. Looked up from germline, CDR1 is MDHEN and CDR2 is SYDVKM.

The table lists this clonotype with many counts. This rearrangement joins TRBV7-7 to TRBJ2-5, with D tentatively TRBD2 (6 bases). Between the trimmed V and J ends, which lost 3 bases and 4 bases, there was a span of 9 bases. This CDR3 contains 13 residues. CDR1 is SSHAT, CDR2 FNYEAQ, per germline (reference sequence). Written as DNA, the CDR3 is TGTGCCAGCAGCTTGGGTAGCGGAGAGACCCAGTACTTC. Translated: CASSLGSGETQYF.

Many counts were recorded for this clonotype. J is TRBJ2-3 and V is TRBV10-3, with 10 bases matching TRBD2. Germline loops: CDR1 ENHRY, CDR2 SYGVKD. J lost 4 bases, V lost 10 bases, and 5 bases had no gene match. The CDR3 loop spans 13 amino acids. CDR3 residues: CATHSGGPDTQYF. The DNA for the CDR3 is TGTGCCACACATAGCGGGGGGCCAGATACGCAGTATTTT.

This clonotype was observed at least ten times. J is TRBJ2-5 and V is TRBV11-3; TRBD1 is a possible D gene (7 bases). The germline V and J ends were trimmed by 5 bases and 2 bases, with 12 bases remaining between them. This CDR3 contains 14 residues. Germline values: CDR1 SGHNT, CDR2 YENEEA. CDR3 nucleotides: TGTGCCAGCAGCCCGCGGGACAGTCAAGAGACCCAGTACTTC. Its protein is CASSPRDSQETQYF.

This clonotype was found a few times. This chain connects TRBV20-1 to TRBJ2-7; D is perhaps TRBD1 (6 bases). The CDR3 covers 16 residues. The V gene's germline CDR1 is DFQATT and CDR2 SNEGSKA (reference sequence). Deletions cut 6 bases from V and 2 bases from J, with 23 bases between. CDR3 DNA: TGCAGTGCCAAATACAGTGGGACAACTCACCCCTACGAGCAGTACTTC. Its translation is CSAKYSGTTHPYEQYF.

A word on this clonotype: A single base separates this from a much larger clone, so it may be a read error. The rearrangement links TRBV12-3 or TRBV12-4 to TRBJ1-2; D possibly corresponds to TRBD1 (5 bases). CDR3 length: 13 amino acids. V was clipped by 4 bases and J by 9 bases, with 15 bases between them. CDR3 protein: CASSSSPTGRYTF. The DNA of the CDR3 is TGTGCCAGCAGTTCTAGTCCCACAGGCCGCTACACCTTC.

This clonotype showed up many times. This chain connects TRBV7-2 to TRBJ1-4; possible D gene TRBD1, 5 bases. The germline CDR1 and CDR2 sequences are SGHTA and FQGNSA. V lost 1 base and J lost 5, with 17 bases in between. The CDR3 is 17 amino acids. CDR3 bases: TGTGCCAGCAGCTTAGAAGGGTGGGGGGGTGTAAATGAAAAACTGTTTTTT. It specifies CASSLEGWGGVNEKLFF. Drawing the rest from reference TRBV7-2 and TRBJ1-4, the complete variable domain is GAGVSQSPSNKVTEKGKDVELRCDPISGHTALYWYRQSLGQGLEFLIYFQGNSAPDKSGLPSDRFSAERTGGSVSTLTIQRTQQEDSAVYLCASSLEGWGGVNEKLFFGSGTQLSVL.

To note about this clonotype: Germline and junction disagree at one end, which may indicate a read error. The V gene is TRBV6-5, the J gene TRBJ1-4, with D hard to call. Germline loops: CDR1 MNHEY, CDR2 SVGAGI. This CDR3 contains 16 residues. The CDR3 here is CASSYSRFGLVKKLFF. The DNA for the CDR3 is TGTGCCAGCAGTTACTCGAGGTTTGGCCTTGTGAAAAAACTGTTTTTC.

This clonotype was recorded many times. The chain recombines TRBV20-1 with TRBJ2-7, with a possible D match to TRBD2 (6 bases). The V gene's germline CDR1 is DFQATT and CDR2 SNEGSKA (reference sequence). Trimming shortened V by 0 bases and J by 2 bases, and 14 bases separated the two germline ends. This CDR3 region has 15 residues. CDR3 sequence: CSARDFGGETYEQYF. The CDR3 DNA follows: TGCAGTGCTAGAGATTTCGGCGGGGAAACCTACGAGCAGTACTTC.

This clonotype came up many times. CDR3 DNA sequence: TGTGCCAGCAGTGACAATGAGCAGTTCTTC. Its translation is CASSDNEQFF. V usage is TRBV6-2 or TRBV6-3 and J usage is TRBJ2-1; D not certain. Germline V CDR1 and CDR2: MNHEY, SVGEGT. Trimming cost V 5 bases and J 5 bases, with 1 base left between them. This CDR3 is built from 10 residues.

The CDR3 DNA reads as TGTGCCAGCAGCTTAAGTCAGGTGGCCTACGAGCAGTACTTC. It encodes CASSLSQVAYEQYF. The gene calls are TRBV7-2 and TRBJ2-7; D gene unclear. Germline CDR1 is SGHTA and CDR2 is FQGNSA. V was pared by 2 bases and J by 2 bases, with 10 bases between. The CDR3 spans 14 residues.

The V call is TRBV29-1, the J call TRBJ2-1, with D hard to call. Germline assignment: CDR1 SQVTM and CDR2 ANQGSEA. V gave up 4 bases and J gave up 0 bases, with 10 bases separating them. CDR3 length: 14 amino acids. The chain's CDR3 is CSVAWSLSYNEQFF. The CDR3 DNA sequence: TGCAGCGTTGCTTGGTCCCTCTCCTACAATGAGCAGTTCTTC.

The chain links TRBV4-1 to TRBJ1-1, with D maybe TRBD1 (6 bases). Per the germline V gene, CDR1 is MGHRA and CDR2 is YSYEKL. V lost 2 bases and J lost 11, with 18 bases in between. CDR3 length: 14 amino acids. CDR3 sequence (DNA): TGCGCCAGCAGCCAATTTAGGGGGGCGGATATGGCTTTCTTT. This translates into CASSQFRGADMAFF.